This passage covers 23 T cell receptor beta chains from one sample sequenced in a study of graft-versus-host responses after intestinal transplantation. Their antigen targets remain unknown. Sequencing used immunoSEQ multiplex PCR; TCRdb keeps in-frame clones, though not all of them. The sample carries 150,000 or so clones, around 90% recorded once. The sample consisted of unstimulated CD4+ T cells sorted from spleen or lymph node cells, taken before intestinal transplant. These receptors were taken from a human donor who received an intestinal transplant.

The V call is TRBV27, the J call TRBJ2-7; 14 bases are a match to TRBD2. Germline trimming cut 1 base from V and 7 bases from J; bases unmatched to any gene: 6. Germline V CDR1 and CDR2: MNHEY, SMNVEV (reference sequence). This CDR3 is built from 16 residues. The DNA of the CDR3 is TGTGCCAGCAGTTTATTAGGACTAGCGGGAGGTAATGAGCAGTACTTC. Translating it yields CASSLLGLAGGNEQYF.

The V call is TRBV10-1, the J call TRBJ2-1; the D is unclear. The germline CDR1 and CDR2 sequences are WNHNN and SYGVQD (reference sequence). With 2 bases removed from V and 0 bases from J, the gap between germline ends came to 17 bases. This CDR3 comprises 18 residues. The CDR3 sequence is CASSEALIGLGSYNEQFF. The CDR3 nucleotides are TGCGCCAGCAGTGAGGCTCTAATCGGGCTAGGCTCCTACAATGAGCAGTTCTTC.

V gene TRBV6-5 combines with J gene TRBJ2-1, with a weak D call TRBD2 (6 bases). V dropped 5 bases and J dropped 7 bases, with 15 bases sitting between them. The length of the CDR3 is 14 residues. The germline gives CDR1 MNHEY, CDR2 SVGAGI. CDR3 region: CASSPGRGGNEQFF. CDR3 in DNA: TGTGCCAGCAGTCCGGGCCGGGGAGGAAATGAGCAGTTCTTC.

This rearrangement joins TRBV4-2 to TRBJ2-3; 8 nucleotides align to TRBD2. V gave up 1 base and J gave up 5 bases; unmatched junction bases: 8. Per germline, CDR1 LGHNA and CDR2 YNFKEQ. This CDR3 has 16 amino acids. The CDR3 spells CASSQGTAGVGDTQYF. CDR3 in DNA: TGTGCCAGCAGCCAAGGTACAGCGGGAGTTGGAGATACGCAGTATTTT.

The V and J genes are TRBV10-3 and TRBJ2-6; 7 nucleotides line up with TRBD2. This CDR3 is 18 amino acids long. V shed 6 bases, J shed 0 bases, and the junction held 11 bases outside the gene matches. CDR1 and CDR2 from the germline V gene are ENHRY and SYGVKD. The CDR3 here is CAIRLSGTGGSGANVLTF. The DNA for the CDR3 is TGTGCCATCAGATTATCCGGGACGGGGGGCTCTGGGGCCAACGTCCTGACTTTC.

This chain joins TRBV18 and TRBJ2-1; TRBD1 is a possible D gene (5 bases). This CDR3 spans 13 amino acids. CDR1 and CDR2 from the germline V gene are KGHSH and LQKENI. Deletions cut 10 bases from V and 0 bases from J, with 10 bases between. The CDR3 region is CATQQDSYNEQFF. In nucleotides, the CDR3 is TGTGCCACCCAACAGGACTCCTACAATGAGCAGTTCTTC. The whole variable domain, remainder taken from reference TRBV18 and TRBJ2-1, is NAGVMQNPRHLVRRRGQEARLRCSPMKGHSHVYWYRQLPEEGLKFMVYLQKENIIDESGMPKERFSAEFPKEGPSILRIQQVVRGDSAAYFCATQQDSYNEQFFGPGTRLTVL.

This rearrangement joins TRBV9 to TRBJ1-4, with TRBD1 as a possible D gene (5 bases). CDR3 length: 17 amino acids. V lost 4 bases to trimming and J lost 5 bases, with 21 bases between them. Germline-derived CDR1 and CDR2 are SGDLS and YYNGEE. This chain's CDR3 is CASSPSGTPLGNEKLFF. The CDR3 DNA reads as TGTGCCAGCAGCCCTTCCGGGACTCCGTTAGGGAATGAAAAACTGTTTTTT.

The rearrangement uses TRBV7-2 and TRBJ1-6; 11 bases are shared with TRBD1. With V trimmed by 5 bases and J by 8 bases, 2 bases remained unmatched. The germline V gene has CDR1 SGHTA and CDR2 FQGNSA. This CDR3 comprises 14 residues. CDR3 sequence reads: CASSRTGGDSPLHF. In DNA, the CDR3 is TGTGCCAGCAGCAGGACAGGGGGCGATTCACCCCTCCACTTT. Drawing the rest from reference TRBV7-2 and TRBJ1-6, the complete variable domain is GAGVSQSPSNKVTEKGKDVELRCDPISGHTALYWYRQSLGQGLEFLIYFQGNSAPDKSGLPSDRFSAERTGGSVSTLTIQRTQQEDSAVYLCASSRTGGDSPLHFGNGTRLTVT.

DNA for the CDR3: TGTGCCAGCAGCGTAGGACAGTCCGCAACTAATGAAAAACTGTTTTTT. Translating gives CASSVGQSATNEKLFF. This sequence joins TRBV9 and TRBJ1-4, with D perhaps TRBD1 (5 bases). Trimming took 0 bases from V and 0 from J, leaving 9 bases between them. The CDR3 covers 16 residues. The V gene's germline CDR1 is SGDLS and CDR2 YYNGEE.

V gene TRBV4-2 combines with J gene TRBJ2-7, with no clear D. V shed 1 base and J shed 5 bases, with 6 bases lying between them. The CDR3 is 12 amino acids. Germline CDR1 LGHNA, CDR2 YNFKEQ. CDR3 bases: TGTGCCAGCAGCCAAGTCGGGCACGAGCAGTACTTC. Its protein product is CASSQVGHEQYF.

The chain combines TRBV29-1 with TRBJ2-7; D perhaps matches TRBD1 (6 bases). The V gene lost 6 bases and the J gene lost 2 bases, with 14 bases spanning the gap. This CDR3 is built from 13 residues. CDR1 is SQVTM and CDR2 is ANQGSEA in the germline V gene. CDR3 nucleotide sequence: TGCAGCGTGACCGGGCCAGGGGCCTACGAGCAGTACTTC. Translating gives CSVTGPGAYEQYF.

The CDR3 DNA reads TGTGCCAGCAGGATGGGACAGGGGGGCGAGCAGTACTTC. This encodes CASRMGQGGEQYF. The V call is TRBV2, the J call TRBJ2-7, with 11 positions matching TRBD1. The germline gives CDR1 SNHLY, CDR2 FYNNEI. The CDR3 runs 13 residues. J gave up 6 bases and V 6 bases, and 4 bases lay outside the gene matches.

The chain employs TRBV10-2 and TRBJ1-4; D gene unclear. The CDR3 length is 11 residues. The germline gives CDR1 WSHSY, CDR2 SAAADI. The V gene lost 2 bases and the J gene lost 7 bases, with 2 bases spanning the gap. DNA of the CDR3: TGCGCCAGCAGTGAGCGTGAAAAACTGTTTTTT. Its protein product is CASSEREKLFF.

About this clone: The sample contains more than one DNA sequence encoding this CDR3. The chain is built from TRBV7-3 and TRBJ2-7, with TRBD1 as a possible D gene (5 bases). The CDR3 covers 13 residues. Trimming took off 2 bases at V and 3 bases at J, with 8 bases between the two ends. Germline V lookup: CDR1 SGHTA, CDR2 FQGTGA. CDR3 in DNA: TGTGCCAGCAGCTTATCGCAGGGCTACGAGCAGTACTTC. It is translated as CASSLSQGYEQYF.

The genes are TRBV7-2 and TRBJ2-7; D gene uncertain. V was pared by 5 bases and J by 3 bases, with 14 bases between. There are 14 residues in the CDR3. CDR1 and CDR2 (germline): SGHTA, FQGNSA. CDR3 coding DNA: TGTGCCAGCAGCGCCTCTCCCTCCTACTACGAGCAGTACTTC. Its protein product is CASSASPSYYEQYF.

The chain carries TRBV10-3 and TRBJ1-1; the D gene is possibly TRBD1 (6 bases). V was shortened by 6 bases and J by 1 base, with 6 bases between the two germline ends. Germline V lookup: CDR1 ENHRY, CDR2 SYGVKD. The CDR3 loop spans 12 amino acids. CDR3 nucleotides: TGTGCCATCAGGACAGGGAACACTGAAGCTTTCTTT. It yields the protein CAIRTGNTEAFF.

The V call is TRBV5-1, the J call TRBJ2-1; 7 nucleotides align to TRBD2. CDR1 and CDR2 from the germline V gene are SGHRS and YFSETQ. J gave up 3 bases and V 4 bases, and 4 bases lay outside the gene matches. This CDR3 is built from 14 residues. The CDR3 region has the DNA TGCGCCAGCAGCGGGGGGGACGGCTACAATGAGCAGTTCTTC. Translating it yields CASSGGDGYNEQFF.

The rearrangement uses TRBV28 and TRBJ1-5; perhaps TRBD1 as D (6 bases). Trimming stripped 6 bases from V and 4 bases from J, with 16 bases between. This CDR3 is built from 15 residues. CDR1 is MDHEN, CDR2 SYDVKM, per germline. CDR3 residues: CASRGGGWLNQPQHF. The DNA of the CDR3 is TGTGCCAGCAGAGGGGGGGGCTGGCTAAATCAGCCCCAGCATTTT.

This chain connects TRBV5-6 to TRBJ1-2, with D tentatively TRBD1 (5 bases). This CDR3 comprises 17 residues. The germline V gene has CDR1 SGHDT and CDR2 YYEEEE. The V and J ends lost 0 bases and 1 base respectively, with 16 bases between them. This CDR3 is CASSLGQDGGGNYGYTF. CDR3 coding DNA: TGTGCCAGCAGCTTGGGGCAGGACGGTGGGGGTAACTATGGCTACACCTTC.

This clone has only one observation. The chain employs TRBV6-5 and TRBJ1-4; D gene uncertain. Per germline, CDR1 MNHEY and CDR2 SVGAGI. V lost 0 bases, J lost 10 bases, and 6 bases lay in between. The CDR3 has 12 amino acids. Written as DNA, the CDR3 is TGTGCCAGCAGTTACTCAGGGAGAAAACTGTTTTTT. Its translation: CASSYSGRKLFF.

CDR3 sequence reads: CASRPQGGNQPQHF. Here the CDR3 DNA reads TGTGCCAGCAGACCCCAGGGAGGCAATCAGCCCCAGCATTTT. V and J are TRBV28 and TRBJ1-5; perhaps TRBD1 as D (5 bases). V lost 6 bases and J 2 bases, leaving 11 bases between the germline ends. Germline V gives CDR1 MDHEN, CDR2 SYDVKM. The length of the CDR3 is 14 residues.

This clone has only a few counts. The rearrangement uses TRBV19 and TRBJ2-7; 7 bases agree with TRBD2. V dropped 5 bases and J dropped 2; count of bases not matched to a gene: 12. The CDR3 is made up of 16 amino acids. Germline lookup yields CDR1 LNHDA and CDR2 SQIVND (reference sequence). The chain's CDR3 is CASSALAGGRAYEQYF. For the CDR3, the DNA is TGTGCCAGTAGTGCATTAGCGGGCGGGAGAGCCTACGAGCAGTACTTC.

This CDR3 is CASSLGGRNEKLFF. Here the CDR3 DNA reads TGTGCCAGCAGTTTGGGGGGAAGAAATGAAAAACTGTTTTTT. The J gene is TRBJ1-4, the V gene TRBV27; tentatively, D is TRBD1 (5 bases). Germline values: CDR1 MNHEY, CDR2 SMNVEV (reference sequence). CDR3 length: 14 residues. V lost 3 bases and J lost 5, with 10 bases in between.